Each of the 10 T cell receptor beta chains below was sequenced from the same sample in a study of cytomegalovirus exposure and HLA in healthy donors. 13 Jbeta primers and 60 Vbeta primers were used for the PCR. Here immunoSEQ multiplex PCR was the method, and the copy in TCRdb shows in-frame clones only, minus some. The sample consists of approximately 150,000 clones, around 80% of them appearing once. The sample comprised PBMCs. All receptors derive from a young man in good health and CMV-seropositive.

This clone was seen only once. The rearrangement links TRBV18 to TRBJ1-2; no firm D call. This CDR3 has 15 amino acids. V was pared by 6 bases and J by 3 bases, with 17 bases between. The germline gives CDR1 KGHSH, CDR2 LQKENI. As DNA, the CDR3 is TGTGCCAGCTCCCCTTCGGGCGGGCGGGACTATGGCTACACCTTC. The encoded protein is CASSPSGGRDYGYTF. The variable domain in full, with the rest retrieved from reference TRBV18 and TRBJ1-2, is NAGVMQNPRHLVRRRGQEARLRCSPMKGHSHVYWYRQLPEEGLKFMVYLQKENIIDESGMPKERFSAEFPKEGPSILRIQQVVRGDSAAYFCASSPSGGRDYGYTFGSGTRLTVV.

The V gene is TRBV4-2, the J gene TRBJ2-5, with 8 bases fitting TRBD2. V lost 2 bases to trimming and J lost 5 bases; unmatched junction nucleotides: 19. The CDR3 runs 19 residues. Germline CDR1 and CDR2: LGHNA and YNFKEQ. CDR3 amino acids: CASSQWERARGGLGETQYF. CDR3 sequence (DNA): TGTGCCAGCAGCCAATGGGAGAGGGCCCGGGGGGGGCTCGGGGAGACCCAGTACTTC.

This sequence joins TRBV10-3 and TRBJ2-1, with 7 positions matching TRBD2. Germline trimming cut 3 bases from V and 2 bases from J; bases unmatched to any gene: 4. Germline CDR1 reads ENHRY; CDR2 reads SYGVKD. CDR3 size: 15 residues. CDR3 loop: CAISDGGRAYNEQFF. The DNA for the CDR3 is TGTGCCATCAGTGATGGGGGGAGGGCCTACAATGAGCAGTTCTTC.

The chain employs TRBV15 and TRBJ2-2; 14 bases line up with TRBD2. CDR3 length: 20 residues. Germline-derived CDR1 and CDR2 are LNHNV and YYDKDF (reference sequence). V shed 2 bases, J shed 0 bases, and the junction held 8 bases outside the gene matches. The DNA for the CDR3 is TGTGCCACCAGCAGACGCCGGACTAGCGGGAGGTTCGCGAACACCGGGGAGCTGTTTTTT. Amino acid sequence: CATSRRRTSGRFANTGELFF.

V gene TRBV27 combines with J gene TRBJ1-4, with 8 positions matching TRBD1. Germline CDR1 and CDR2: MNHEY and SMNVEV (reference sequence). J gave up 7 bases and V 0 bases, and 1 base lay outside the gene matches. This CDR3 is 14 amino acids long. The CDR3 protein is CASSLSRGREKLFF. In nucleotides, the CDR3 is TGTGCCAGCAGTTTATCCAGGGGGCGTGAAAAACTGTTTTTT. Full variable domain (outside the CDR3, taken from reference TRBV27 and TRBJ1-4): EAQVTQNPRYLITVTGKKLTVTCSQNMNHEYMSWYRQDPGLGLRQIYYSMNVEVTDKGDVPEGYKVSRKEKRNFPLILESPSPNQTSLYFCASSLSRGREKLFFGSGTQLSVL.

This chain joins TRBV10-2 and TRBJ1-5; D not resolved. The germline gives CDR1 WSHSY, CDR2 SAAADI. Trimming left V 1 base short and J 10 bases short, with 23 bases between. The length of the CDR3 is 17 residues. The CDR3 here is CASSEFFMSGEYDPQHF. CDR3 nucleotide sequence: TGCGCCAGCAGTGAGTTCTTTATGAGTGGGGAGTATGACCCCCAGCATTTT.

V and J are TRBV12-5 and TRBJ1-2; 9 bases map to TRBD1. V was clipped by 5 bases and J by 0 bases; unmatched bases: 4. Germline V gene data show CDR1 as LGHNT and CDR2 as FRNRAP. The CDR3 covers 15 residues. The CDR3 is CASGPGTGSNYGYTF. CDR3 coding DNA: TGTGCTAGTGGTCCCGGGACAGGGTCTAACTATGGCTACACCTTC.

This chain joins TRBV5-6 and TRBJ2-1; 10 nucleotides agree with TRBD1. Germline CDR1 and CDR2: SGHDT and YYEEEE. Trimming took 3 bases from V and 7 from J; bases not matched to a gene: 4. This CDR3 has 14 amino acids. The CDR3 coding sequence is TGTGCCAGCAGCTCGGGACAGGGGTTGAATGAGCAGTTCTTC. It specifies CASSSGQGLNEQFF.

The chain uses TRBV4-3 and TRBJ1-5, with no clear D. Per germline, CDR1 LGHNA and CDR2 YSLEER. The germline V and J ends were trimmed by 4 bases and 7 bases, with 20 bases remaining between them. The CDR3 contains 16 residues. The CDR3 DNA reads as TGCGCCAGCAGCCCGAGCCTAGGTGGCGGTGGGCAGCCCCAGCATTTT. Translated, it gives CASSPSLGGGGQPQHF.

A few counts support this clone. The chain recombines TRBV7-9 with TRBJ2-7, with 9 bases aligning to TRBD1. The germline V gene encodes CDR1 SEHNR and CDR2 FQNEAQ (reference sequence). This CDR3 region has 14 residues. Trimming removed 4 bases from V and 2 bases from J; junction bases left unmatched: 3. CDR3 in DNA: TGTGCCAGCAGCTCTGGGACAGGGCCCTACGAGCAGTACTTC. Protein sequence: CASSSGTGPYEQYF.